Below are 18 T cell receptor beta chains sequenced from a single sample in a study of cytotoxic CD8 clonotypes in ibrutinib-treated CLL (dated by TCRdb to the early 2020s). Library preparation was by the immunoSEQ multiplex PCR assay. The source is immuneACCESS, and TCRdb retained only in-frame sequences with V and J called. Part of the clones is not carried over; for the studies checked, unresolved V genes explain less than half of this, and the remainder is unexplained. This sample is represented by 250,000 to 350,000 clones; 60% to 80% of them were singletons. The top ten hold approximately 5.1% of the sample. The intended sense of this specimen's time point label: progressive disease on ibrutinib. The starting material was PBMCs, obtained at disease progression, from a patient treated with ibrutinib. The receptors originated from a human donor with chronic lymphocytic leukemia.

V and J are TRBV5-6 and TRBJ1-5; D is uncertain. V was pared by 4 bases and J by 0 bases, with 14 bases between. The CDR3 contains 16 residues. Germline CDR1 SGHDT, CDR2 YYEEEE. The CDR3 region has the DNA TGTGCCAGCAGCGCGACCGGGGATTATAGCAATCAGCCCCAGCATTTT. Translated: CASSATGDYSNQPQHF.

J is TRBJ2-7 and V is TRBV29-1; no clear D gene. Germline values: CDR1 SQVTM, CDR2 ANQGSEA. The CDR3 covers 12 residues. V lost 1 base to trimming and J lost 3 bases, with 7 bases between them. The CDR3 loop reads CSVEGQSYEQYF. The CDR3 coding sequence is TGCAGCGTTGAAGGGCAGAGCTACGAGCAGTACTTC.

This clone was found a few times. A junction boundary mismatches the germline segment, possibly from a read error. The rearrangement uses TRBV4-1 and TRBJ1-1; D not certain. CDR3 size: 16 residues. The V gene's germline CDR1 is MGHRA and CDR2 YSYEKL. CDR3 amino acids: CASSQDHGPGRDPLHF. The CDR3 DNA reads as TGCGCCAGCAGCCAAGATCACGGACCGGGGAGGGATCCCCTCCATTTT.

The rearrangement joins TRBV28 to TRBJ1-4; D uncertain. The V end lost 4 bases, the J end lost 7 bases, and 19 bases lay between the germline ends. Germline CDR1 reads MDHEN; CDR2 reads SYDVKM. The CDR3 is made up of 16 amino acids. The CDR3 is CASSSQEADIVEKLFF. CDR3 nucleotide sequence: TGTGCCAGCAGTTCCCAAGAGGCCGACATAGTTGAAAAACTGTTTTTT.

The chain has TRBV11-2 and TRBJ1-3, with D maybe TRBD1 (5 bases). From germline, CDR1 is SGHAT and CDR2 FQNNGV. V gave up 4 bases and J gave up 4 bases, with 17 bases separating them. This CDR3 comprises 16 residues. In DNA, the CDR3 is TGTGCCAGCAGCTCGTTACAAGGGGCGCGAGGAAACACCATATATTTT. Translated, it gives CASSSLQGARGNTIYF.

The rearrangement joins TRBV13 to TRBJ1-5; D unclear. V lost 0 bases, J lost 6 bases, and 9 bases lay in between. The CDR3 is made up of 14 amino acids. Germline lookup yields CDR1 PRHDT and CDR2 FYEKMQ (reference sequence). The CDR3 DNA reads as TGTGCCAGCAGCTTAGGCGTCGCGTCTCAGCCCCAGCATTTT. Its protein is CASSLGVASQPQHF.

This clone appeared once. The chain couples TRBV19 to TRBJ2-2; D call uncertain. CDR1 LNHDA and CDR2 SQIVND come from the germline V gene (reference sequence). The CDR3 loop spans 12 amino acids. V lost 7 bases and J 2 bases, leaving 5 bases between the germline ends. In DNA, the CDR3 is TGTGCCAGTACCCCAAACACCGGGGAGCTGTTTTTT. Translation gives CASTPNTGELFF.

The sample holds a few counts of this clone. The V and J genes are TRBV10-3 and TRBJ2-2; D uncertain. The germline gives CDR1 ENHRY, CDR2 SYGVKD. The CDR3 contains 11 residues. Between the trimmed V and J ends, which lost 7 bases and 6 bases, there was a span of 6 bases. The CDR3 DNA reads TGTGCCATCACATCAGCCGGGGAGCTGTTTTTT. This codes for CAITSAGELFF.

The chain recombines TRBV19 with TRBJ2-3; possible D gene TRBD2, 6 bases. Germline V gene lookup returns CDR1 LNHDA and CDR2 SQIVND (reference sequence). The ends were cut back, 6 bases at V and 3 bases at J, with 16 bases in the middle. The CDR3 is 15 amino acids. The CDR3 reads CASRLGTVFTDTQYF. CDR3 coding DNA: TGTGCCAGTAGGCTGGGGACTGTCTTTACAGATACGCAGTATTTT. Complete variable domain (other parts from reference TRBV19 and TRBJ2-3): DGGITQSPKYLFRKEGQNVTLSCEQNLNHDAMYWYRQDPGQGLRLIYYSQIVNDFQKGDIAEGYSVSREKKESFPLTVTSAQKNPTAFYLCASRLGTVFTDTQYFGPGTRLTVL.

J is TRBJ1-6 and V is TRBV7-8; TRBD1 matches 7 bases. This CDR3 has 16 amino acids. The germline gives CDR1 SGHVS, CDR2 FQNEAQ. The ends lost 1 base at V and 7 bases at J; junction bases unmatched: 7. The CDR3 loop is CASSLVEGAANSPLHF. The CDR3 DNA follows: TGTGCCAGCAGCTTAGTTGAGGGGGCTGCAAATTCACCCCTCCACTTT.

The chain joins TRBV9 to TRBJ1-3, with 12 bases fitting TRBD1. Trimming cost V 4 bases and J 3 bases; bases outside gene matches: 14. The CDR3 is 19 amino acids. Germline V gives CDR1 SGDLS, CDR2 YYNGEE. The CDR3 sequence: CASSQTPGQGALSGNTIYF. CDR3 DNA sequence: TGTGCCAGCAGCCAGACTCCGGGACAGGGGGCTTTGAGTGGAAACACCATATATTTT.

This clone was seen only a few times. The gene calls are TRBV7-7 and TRBJ2-3; TRBD1 matches at 7 bases. Germline loops: CDR1 SSHAT, CDR2 FNYEAQ (reference sequence). V was clipped by 3 bases and J by 0 bases; unmatched bases: 0. The CDR3 runs to 14 residues. The CDR3 protein is CASSLGQSTDTQYF. DNA for the CDR3: TGTGCCAGCAGCTTGGGACAGAGCACAGATACGCAGTATTTT.

The chain carries TRBV13 and TRBJ1-2; 10 positions match TRBD1. CDR3 length: 12 amino acids. Germline V gene data show CDR1 as PRHDT and CDR2 as FYEKMQ (reference sequence). The trim removed 6 bases at V and 12 bases at J, leaving 7 bases unmatched. The CDR3 loop is CASRGGDRGHTF. In DNA form, the CDR3 reads TGTGCCAGCAGAGGAGGGGACAGGGGACACACCTTC.

The count of this clone is one. The genes are TRBV4-3 and TRBJ2-3, with 14 bases aligning to TRBD2. The CDR3 has 18 residues. V lost 3 bases, J lost 0 bases, and 5 bases stayed unmatched. Germline V gene lookup returns CDR1 LGHNA and CDR2 YSLEER. The CDR3 nucleotides read TGCGCCAGCAGCCAGGGACTAGCGGGAGCCGGTAGCACAGATACGCAGTATTTT. Its protein product is CASSQGLAGAGSTDTQYF.

This chain joins TRBV27 and TRBJ2-1; D perhaps matches TRBD1 (7 bases). V shed 5 bases and J shed 7 bases, with 9 bases lying between them. The germline gives CDR1 MNHEY, CDR2 SMNVEV (reference sequence). The CDR3 loop spans 12 amino acids. This CDR3 reads CASSPGGNEQFF. The DNA for the CDR3 is TGTGCCAGCAGTCCAGGGGGGAATGAGCAGTTCTTC.

This chain joins TRBV4-1 and TRBJ1-2, with 8 nucleotides matching TRBD1. This CDR3 is built from 16 residues. Germline values: CDR1 MGHRA, CDR2 YSYEKL. The V segment lost 1 base and the J segment 5 bases; nucleotides outside the gene matches: 9. CDR3 nucleotides: TGCGCCAGCAGCCAAGGCTTTACAGGGGGAAGGTATGGCTACACCTTC. It is translated as CASSQGFTGGRYGYTF.

The rearrangement links TRBV27 to TRBJ2-3, with 9 bases lining up with TRBD2. This CDR3 spans 17 amino acids. Per the germline V gene, CDR1 is MNHEY and CDR2 is SMNVEV (reference sequence). V was pared by 0 bases and J by 7 bases, with 11 bases of the junction left unmatched. Here the CDR3 DNA reads TGTGCCAGCAGTTTATCGCCGCCCACTAGCGGGTTAAATACGCAGTATTTT. Translating gives CASSLSPPTSGLNTQYF.

The gene calls are TRBV13 and TRBJ2-3; the match to TRBD2 covers 8 bases. Germline-derived CDR1 and CDR2 are PRHDT and FYEKMQ (reference sequence). CDR3 length: 17 amino acids. V lost 5 bases to trimming and J lost 6 bases; unmatched junction nucleotides: 16. The CDR3 sequence: CASSPSGQRGTHDTQYF. The DNA for the CDR3 is TGTGCCAGCAGCCCCTCAGGCCAGCGGGGGACCCATGATACGCAGTATTTT. The full variable domain, completed using reference TRBV13 and TRBJ2-3, is AAGVIQSPRHLIKEKRETATLKCYPIPRHDTVYWYQQGPGQDPQFLISFYEKMQSDKGSIPDRFSAQQFSDYHSELNMSSLELGDSALYFCASSPSGQRGTHDTQYFGPGTRLTVL.